A selection of T cell receptor beta chains follows, all from one sample in a study of blood T cells in healthy people across ages. TCRdb re-derived calls from the 5' RACE reads in MiXCR, one entry per CDR3 protein. The data hold fewer than 2,000,000 distinct CDR3 sequences, with approximately 39% observed a single time. The sequencing input was blood. All receptors derive from a human donor in good health. Both conserved end residues are part of each CDR3. The D gene is left open where the match is weak. Clone size is shown for a subset of rows, as once, few, many or a class of expanded clone.

CDR3nt,CDR3aa,j_gene,abundance,d_gene,v_gene
TGTGCCAGCCGAGCTTATACTAGCGGGGGTGGGGGTCAAGAGACCCAGTACTTC,CASRAYTSGGGGQETQYF,TRBJ2-5,few,TRBD2,TRBV7-2
TGCGCCAGCAGCTGGGGCGGACAGCAGTCCCAGTACTTC,CASSWGGQQSQYF,TRBJ2-7,few,NA,TRBV5-1
TGTGCCAGCATGCAGAAGCAGGGGATGGGCAATGAGCAGTTCTTC,CASMQKQGMGNEQFF,TRBJ2-1,few,NA,TRBV27
TGTGCCAGCAGTGACAGGTACAATGAGCAGTTCTTC,CASSDRYNEQFF,TRBJ2-1,NA,NA,TRBV7-9
TGTGCCAGCAGCTCGGGGGGGACAAGCTCCCACAATGAGCAGTTCTTC,CASSSGGTSSHNEQFF,TRBJ2-1,NA,TRBD2,TRBV7-9
TGTGCCAGCAGTCAAGGGACCTACACAAACCGGAACATTCAGTACTTC,CASSQGTYTNRNIQYF,TRBJ2-4,NA,NA,TRBV12-3/TRBV12-4
TGTGCCAGCAGTCGCATAGACGGTAACACTGAAGCTTTCTTT,CASSRIDGNTEAFF,TRBJ1-1,NA,NA,TRBV28
TGTGCCAGCAGTTACTCGATAGCCCAGCCCCAGCATTTT,CASSYSIAQPQHF,TRBJ1-5,once,NA,TRBV6-5
TGCAGTGCCACCCCCGTGAGAGAAACCCAGTACTTC,CSATPVRETQYF,TRBJ2-5,NA,NA,TRBV20-1
TGCAGCGTCTCCCTTACCTCAGCCTACGAGCAGTACTTC,CSVSLTSAYEQYF,TRBJ2-7,NA,NA,TRBV29-1
TGTGCCAGCAGATTGACAGGGGGGACCGGGGAGCTGTTTTTT,CASRLTGGTGELFF,TRBJ2-2,NA,TRBD1,TRBV3-1
TGTGCCAGCAGCAAAAGGGGGGGCGACGCGAACACCGGGGAGCGGTTTTTT,CASSKRGGDANTGERFF,TRBJ2-2,NA,NA,TRBV11-2
TGCAGAGCTCAGGACAGCTTAAGCTCCTACGAGCAGTACTTC,CRAQDSLSSYEQYF,TRBJ2-7,NA,NA,TRBV20-1
TGTGCCAGCAGCGTATTCAGGGGGACAGATACGCAGTATTTT,CASSVFRGTDTQYF,TRBJ2-3,NA,TRBD1,TRBV9
TGCAGTGCCACCGGACAGTTCTTACAGAGCAATCAGCCCCAGCATTTT,CSATGQFLQSNQPQHF,TRBJ1-5,NA,NA,TRBV20-1
TGCGCCAGCAGCTTGGTGGGGGAGGAAAACATTCAGTACTTC,CASSLVGEENIQYF,TRBJ2-4,NA,NA,TRBV5-1
TGTGCCAGCAGCTTTCATCGGGGGGCGGGGACAGATACGCAGTATTTT,CASSFHRGAGTDTQYF,TRBJ2-3,NA,NA,TRBV5-6
TGTGCCAGCAGCTATAGCGGGGGACCCCTCGGGGGGCAGTTCTTC,CASSYSGGPLGGQFF,TRBJ2-1,few,TRBD2,TRBV5-6
TGTGCCAGCAGCCAAGAGGCAGAGGCTAGGAGGTTCTTC,CASSQEAEARRFF,TRBJ2-1,NA,NA,TRBV4-2
TGCAGTGCCCCAGGGCGGGGGTCATACGAGCAGTACTTC,CSAPGRGSYEQYF,TRBJ2-7,NA,TRBD2,TRBV20-1
TGTGCCAGCAGCCCCGACCAAGGGACCAACGTCCCGACTTTC,CASSPDQGTNVPTF,TRBJ2-6,NA,NA,TRBV7-7
TGCGCCAGCAGCCAAGTTTTACGGGGGATCGGGCAAGAGACCCAGTACTTC,CASSQVLRGIGQETQYF,TRBJ2-5,NA,NA,TRBV4-3
TGTGCCAGCAGGGACGACAGGGGTGCGAACACCGGGGAGCTGTTTTTT,CASRDDRGANTGELFF,TRBJ2-2,NA,TRBD1,TRBV6-5
TGCAGCGTTAAGAGGGGGCCCTATGGCTACACCTTC,CSVKRGPYGYTF,TRBJ1-2,NA,TRBD1,TRBV29-1
TGCGCCAGCAGCCACCCGGGAAAAACCTACGAGCAGTACTTC,CASSHPGKTYEQYF,TRBJ2-7,NA,NA,TRBV4-1
TGTGCCAGCAGCCCCGGGACGGAGGGCGAGCAGTACTTC,CASSPGTEGEQYF,TRBJ2-7,few,NA,TRBV3-1
TGCGCCAGCAGCCATCCAGGGATGTACGAGCAGTACTTC,CASSHPGMYEQYF,TRBJ2-7,NA,NA,TRBV4-1
TGTGCCAGCTCACGAGGACAGGGGGCTGAAGATACGCAGTATTTT,CASSRGQGAEDTQYF,TRBJ2-3,few,TRBD1,TRBV18